This TCR beta chain was profiled in a study of CD8 T cells in ankylosing spondylitis. There are many counts of this clonotype. Via MiXCR, TCRdb re-called the 5' RACE reads, giving one row per CDR3 protein. Of around 250,000 distinct CDR3 sequences in the sample, about 10% are singletons; the top ten hold about 6.8%. V gave up 6 bases and J gave up 0 bases, with 18 bases separating them. This CDR3 has 17 residues. Germline assignment: CDR1 MNHEY and CDR2 SMNVEV (reference sequence). The clonotype originates from a male donor with ankylosing spondylitis or in good health (not recorded which). The sample taken for sequencing was blood, either unsorted or a sorted T cell fraction (not recorded which). The chain links TRBV27 to TRBJ1-5; D gene uncertain. CDR3 nucleotides: TGTGCCAGCAGCCTCGAATTTGCGAGCTATAGCAATCAGCCCCAGCATTTT. Protein sequence: CASSLEFASYSNQPQHF.